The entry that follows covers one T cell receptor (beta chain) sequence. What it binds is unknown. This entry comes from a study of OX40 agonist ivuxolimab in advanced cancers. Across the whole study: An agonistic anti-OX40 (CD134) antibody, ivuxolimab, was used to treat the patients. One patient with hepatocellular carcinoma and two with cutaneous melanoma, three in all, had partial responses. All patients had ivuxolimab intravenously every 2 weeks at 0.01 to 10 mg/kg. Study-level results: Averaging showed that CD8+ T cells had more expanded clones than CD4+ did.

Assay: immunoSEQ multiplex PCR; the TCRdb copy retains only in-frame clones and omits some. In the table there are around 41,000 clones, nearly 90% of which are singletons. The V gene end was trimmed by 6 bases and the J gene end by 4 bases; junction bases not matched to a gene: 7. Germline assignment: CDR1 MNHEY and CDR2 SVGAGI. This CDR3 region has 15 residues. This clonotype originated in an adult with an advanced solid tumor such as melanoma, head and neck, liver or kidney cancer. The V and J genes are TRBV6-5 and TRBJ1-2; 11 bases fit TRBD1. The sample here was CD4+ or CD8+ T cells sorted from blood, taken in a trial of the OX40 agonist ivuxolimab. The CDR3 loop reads CASRMGTGGSYGYTF. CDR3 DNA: TGTGCCAGCAGGATGGGGACAGGGGGTAGCTATGGCTACACCTTC.